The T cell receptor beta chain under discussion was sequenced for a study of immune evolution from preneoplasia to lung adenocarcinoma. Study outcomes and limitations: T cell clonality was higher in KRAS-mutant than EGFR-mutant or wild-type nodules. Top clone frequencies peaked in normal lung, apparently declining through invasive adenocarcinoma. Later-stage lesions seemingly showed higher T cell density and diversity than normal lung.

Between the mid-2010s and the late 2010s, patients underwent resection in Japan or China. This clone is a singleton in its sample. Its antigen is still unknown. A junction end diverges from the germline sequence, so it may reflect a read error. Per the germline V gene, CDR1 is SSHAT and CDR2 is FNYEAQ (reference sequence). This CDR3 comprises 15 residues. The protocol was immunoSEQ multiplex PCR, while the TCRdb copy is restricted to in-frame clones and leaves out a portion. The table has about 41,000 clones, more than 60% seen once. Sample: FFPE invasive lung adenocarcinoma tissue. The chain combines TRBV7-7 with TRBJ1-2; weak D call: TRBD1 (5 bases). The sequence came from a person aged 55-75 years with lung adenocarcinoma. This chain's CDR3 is CASSLGTVANYGYTF. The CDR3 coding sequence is TGTGCTAGCAGCTTAGGGACTGTAGCTAACTATGGCTACACCTTC.